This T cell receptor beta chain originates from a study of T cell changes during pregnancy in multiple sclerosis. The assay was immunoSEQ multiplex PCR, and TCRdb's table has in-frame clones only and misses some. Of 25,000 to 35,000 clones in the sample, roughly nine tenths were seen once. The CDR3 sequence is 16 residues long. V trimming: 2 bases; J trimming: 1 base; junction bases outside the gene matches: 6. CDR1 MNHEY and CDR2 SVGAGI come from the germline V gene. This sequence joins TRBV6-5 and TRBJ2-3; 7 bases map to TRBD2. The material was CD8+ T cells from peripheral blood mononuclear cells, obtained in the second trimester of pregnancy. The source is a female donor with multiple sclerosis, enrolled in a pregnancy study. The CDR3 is CASSYRGDPRTDTQYF. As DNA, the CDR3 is TGTGCCAGCAGTTACCGGGGGGACCCCCGCACAGATACGCAGTATTTT.